This T cell receptor (beta chain) was identified during a study of T cell repertoires in cytomegalovirus infection. Study context: Signatures in public TCR beta sequences pointed to both CMV infection and matching HLA type. Regarding the study as a whole: Cumulative frequency (of public TCR beta family members) identified carriers of CMV plus the relevant HLA.

CDR3 size: 14 residues. Germline V lookup: CDR1 LNHDA, CDR2 SQIVND (reference sequence). The trim removed 7 bases at V and 4 bases at J, leaving 8 bases unmatched. TCRdb re-called the reads with MiXCR, one entry per CDR3 protein. The table records about 310,000 distinct CDR3 sequences, 17% of them present only once. As regards this clonotype: Its target is not known.

The rearrangement uses TRBV19 and TRBJ2-7; TRBD1 agrees at 9 bases. This clonotype was sampled from a human donor in good health (CMV status not recorded). Some clones in this sample may be carry-over from other donors' samples. The material sequenced was PBMCs. CDR3 nucleotides: TGTGCCAGTACCGCACAGGGGGCAGGGTACGAGCAGTACTTC. As protein: CASTAQGAGYEQYF. Filled out from reference TRBV19 and TRBJ2-7, the complete variable domain reads DGGITQSPKYLFRKEGQNVTLSCEQNLNHDAMYWYRQDPGQGLRLIYYSQIVNDFQKGDIAEGYSVSREKKESFPLTVTSAQKNPTAFYLCASTAQGAGYEQYFGPGTRLTVT.